A selection of T cell receptor beta chains follows, all from one sample in a study of blood T cell repertoires in COVID-19. Clones were read by immunoSEQ multiplex PCR, and TCRdb kept only the in-frame ones, dropping some. The repertoire includes more than 110,000 clones, over 80% of them detected once, and around 10% sits in the top ten. The material sequenced was peripheral blood. These receptors came from a woman aged 80 or older with acute or convalescent COVID-19. The CDR3 runs from the conserved cysteine through the conserved F or W. The order of the fields is clone size, D gene, V gene, J gene, CDR3 protein, CDR3 DNA. A D gene is named only where the DNA matches it firmly. Size tells how often a clone was seen (once, few, many) or the class of an expanded clone, and some rows leave it out.

clone size: .
D gene: TRBD1
V gene: TRBV12-3/TRBV12-4
J gene: TRBJ1-2
CDR3 protein: CASSLGQGYGYTF
CDR3 DNA: TGTGCCAGCAGTTTGGGACAGGGCTATGGCTACACCTTC

clone size: .
D gene: .
V gene: TRBV5-1
J gene: TRBJ1-1
CDR3 protein: CASSIQDIVNTEAFF
CDR3 DNA: TGCGCCAGCAGCATACAAGACATTGTGAACACTGAAGCTTTCTTT

clone size: .
D gene: .
V gene: TRBV11-2
J gene: TRBJ1-4
CDR3 protein: CASSLGPGTNEKLFF
CDR3 DNA: TGTGCCAGCAGCTTAGGTCCGGGAACTAATGAAAAACTGTTTTTT

clone size: .
D gene: TRBD2
V gene: TRBV5-1
J gene: TRBJ2-5
CDR3 protein: CASSLAGRGNQETQYF
CDR3 DNA: TGCGCCAGCAGCTTGGCAGGGCGGGGGAACCAAGAGACCCAGTACTTC

clone size: few
D gene: .
V gene: TRBV19
J gene: TRBJ1-2
CDR3 protein: CASSLTGNYGYTF
CDR3 DNA: TGTGCCAGTAGCCTGACAGGAAACTATGGCTACACCTTC

clone size: .
D gene: .
V gene: TRBV2
J gene: TRBJ1-2
CDR3 protein: CASSEGLGTPRGYTF
CDR3 DNA: TGTGCCAGCAGTGAAGGTCTCGGGACACCTCGTGGCTACACCTTC

clone size: .
D gene: .
V gene: TRBV11-3
J gene: TRBJ2-3
CDR3 protein: CASSRGLSTDTQYF
CDR3 DNA: TGTGCCAGCAGCAGGGGGTTAAGCACAGATACGCAGTATTTT

clone size: .
D gene: TRBD1
V gene: TRBV7-9
J gene: TRBJ1-1
CDR3 protein: CASSLGTGNTEAFF
CDR3 DNA: TGTGCCAGCAGCCTCGGGACAGGGAACACTGAAGCTTTCTTT

clone size: .
D gene: TRBD1
V gene: TRBV3-1/TRBV3-2
J gene: TRBJ2-2
CDR3 protein: CASSVLQGAGELFF
CDR3 DNA: TGTGCCAGCAGCGTGCTTCAGGGGGCCGGGGAGCTGTTTTTT

clone size: .
D gene: .
V gene: TRBV18
J gene: TRBJ1-1
CDR3 protein: CASSPTDSYTEAFF
CDR3 DNA: TGTGCCAGCTCCCCAACCGACAGCTACACTGAAGCTTTCTTT

clone size: .
D gene: .
V gene: TRBV5-6
J gene: TRBJ2-3
CDR3 protein: CASSLGGFTDTQYF
CDR3 DNA: TGTGCCAGCAGCTTGGGCGGATTCACAGATACGCAGTATTTT

clone size: .
D gene: .
V gene: TRBV30
J gene: TRBJ1-6
CDR3 protein: CAWTAPTGVYNSPLHF
CDR3 DNA: TGTGCCTGGACCGCCCCGACTGGAGTCTATAATTCACCCCTCCACTTT

clone size: .
D gene: .
V gene: TRBV6-5
J gene: TRBJ1-4
CDR3 protein: CASSYSWGEGEKLFF
CDR3 DNA: TGTGCCAGCAGTTACTCGTGGGGAGAGGGTGAAAAACTGTTTTTT

clone size: .
D gene: .
V gene: TRBV2
J gene: TRBJ2-3
CDR3 protein: CASSEETGVSTDTQYF
CDR3 DNA: TGTGCCAGCAGTGAAGAGACGGGGGTGAGCACAGATACGCAGTATTTT

clone size: .
D gene: .
V gene: TRBV21-1
J gene: TRBJ1-3
CDR3 protein: CASSKIEGAGGNTIYF
CDR3 DNA: TGTGCCAGCAGCAAAATAGAGGGTGCCGGAGGAAACACCATATATTTT

clone size: .
D gene: TRBD1
V gene: TRBV18
J gene: TRBJ1-1
CDR3 protein: CASSGQGTEAFF
CDR3 DNA: TGTGCCAGCTCCGGACAGGGCACTGAAGCTTTCTTT

clone size: .
D gene: .
V gene: TRBV5-1
J gene: TRBJ1-2
CDR3 protein: CASSFGGSDGYTF
CDR3 DNA: TGCGCCAGCAGCTTTGGAGGATCCGATGGCTACACCTTC

clone size: few
D gene: TRBD1
V gene: TRBV30
J gene: TRBJ1-1
CDR3 protein: CAWWTGGRIGTEAFF
CDR3 DNA: TGTGCCTGGTGGACAGGGGGCAGAATCGGCACTGAAGCTTTCTTT

clone size: few
D gene: .
V gene: TRBV9
J gene: TRBJ1-2
CDR3 protein: CASSVDAGRDYGYTF
CDR3 DNA: TGTGCCAGCAGCGTAGATGCAGGGAGGGACTATGGCTACACCTTC

clone size: once
D gene: .
V gene: TRBV2
J gene: TRBJ1-4
CDR3 protein: CASTTLGRVDEKLFF
CDR3 DNA: TGTGCCAGCACAACGTTGGGCAGGGTAGATGAAAAACTGTTTTTT

clone size: .
D gene: .
V gene: TRBV5-8
J gene: TRBJ1-2
CDR3 protein: CASSLGGNNYGYTF
CDR3 DNA: TGTGCCAGCAGCTTGGGAGGGAACAACTATGGCTACACCTTC

clone size: .
D gene: .
V gene: TRBV30
J gene: TRBJ1-1
CDR3 protein: CACGRNTEAFF
CDR3 DNA: TGTGCCTGTGGCAGAAACACTGAAGCTTTCTTT

clone size: .
D gene: .
V gene: TRBV3-1/TRBV3-2
J gene: TRBJ1-1
CDR3 protein: CASSQESRRGNSDTEAFF
CDR3 DNA: TGTGCCAGCAGCCAAGAGAGCAGGAGGGGAAACAGTGACACTGAAGCTTTCTTT

clone size: .
D gene: .
V gene: TRBV2
J gene: TRBJ1-1
CDR3 protein: CASRLQGTGTEAFF
CDR3 DNA: TGTGCCAGCAGACTTCAAGGTACGGGTACTGAAGCTTTCTTT

clone size: .
D gene: .
V gene: TRBV27
J gene: TRBJ2-2
CDR3 protein: CASQMGADTGELFF
CDR3 DNA: TGTGCCTCTCAGATGGGGGCAGACACCGGGGAGCTGTTTTTT

clone size: .
D gene: TRBD1
V gene: TRBV12-5
J gene: TRBJ2-5
CDR3 protein: CASGLVMTGAETQYF
CDR3 DNA: TGTGCTAGTGGTTTGGTAATGACAGGGGCGGAGACCCAGTACTTC

clone size: .
D gene: .
V gene: TRBV6-5
J gene: TRBJ1-6
CDR3 protein: CASSSSTGGRSPLHF
CDR3 DNA: TGTGCCAGCAGTTCATCGACAGGCGGGCGTTCACCCCTCCACTTT

clone size: .
D gene: .
V gene: TRBV6-2/TRBV6-3
J gene: TRBJ1-2
CDR3 protein: CASSLFGLGGYTF
CDR3 DNA: TGTGCCAGCAGCCTTTTCGGACTGGGTGGCTACACCTTC

clone size: .
D gene: TRBD1
V gene: TRBV19
J gene: TRBJ1-1
CDR3 protein: CASRPPGQGARTEAFF
CDR3 DNA: TGTGCCAGTAGGCCCCCGGGACAGGGGGCGAGAACTGAAGCTTTCTTT

clone size: .
D gene: .
V gene: TRBV9
J gene: TRBJ1-3
CDR3 protein: CASSVANEFSGNTIYF
CDR3 DNA: TGTGCCAGCAGCGTAGCCAACGAGTTCTCTGGAAACACCATATATTTT

clone size: .
D gene: TRBD1
V gene: TRBV6-5
J gene: TRBJ1-2
CDR3 protein: CASSYGQERGYTF
CDR3 DNA: TGTGCCAGCAGTTACGGACAGGAGCGTGGCTACACCTTC

clone size: .
D gene: .
V gene: TRBV6-6
J gene: TRBJ1-1
CDR3 protein: CASIPIQGLSAFF
CDR3 DNA: TGTGCCAGCATCCCAATCCAGGGTTTATCGGCTTTCTTT

clone size: few
D gene: TRBD2
V gene: TRBV7-9
J gene: TRBJ2-1
CDR3 protein: CASSLASGALEYNEQFF
CDR3 DNA: TGTGCCAGCAGCTTAGCTAGCGGGGCGCTAGAATACAATGAGCAGTTCTTC

clone size: .
D gene: TRBD1
V gene: TRBV6-1
J gene: TRBJ2-6
CDR3 protein: CASSGTGLTGANVLTF
CDR3 DNA: TGTGCCAGCAGTGGGACAGGGCTGACTGGGGCCAACGTCCTGACTTTC

clone size: .
D gene: TRBD1
V gene: TRBV18
J gene: TRBJ1-1
CDR3 protein: CASSQRTGMNTEAFF
CDR3 DNA: TGTGCCAGCTCACAACGGACAGGCATGAACACTGAAGCTTTCTTT

clone size: .
D gene: .
V gene: TRBV19
J gene: TRBJ1-3
CDR3 protein: CASKSGDSGNTIYF
CDR3 DNA: TGTGCCAGTAAGAGCGGAGACTCTGGAAACACCATATATTTT

clone size: .
D gene: TRBD2
V gene: TRBV3-1/TRBV3-2
J gene: TRBJ2-3
CDR3 protein: CASSQDGGMRDTQYF
CDR3 DNA: TGTGCCAGCAGCCAAGACGGGGGGATGCGAGATACGCAGTATTTT

clone size: .
D gene: TRBD2
V gene: TRBV19
J gene: TRBJ2-2
CDR3 protein: CASNFRGGTGELFF
CDR3 DNA: TGTGCCAGTAATTTTCGGGGGGGCACCGGGGAGCTGTTTTTT

clone size: .
D gene: TRBD1
V gene: TRBV24-1
J gene: TRBJ1-5
CDR3 protein: CATSDFRGLRNQPQHF
CDR3 DNA: TGTGCCACCAGTGATTTCAGGGGGTTACGCAATCAGCCCCAGCATTTT

clone size: .
D gene: TRBD1
V gene: TRBV5-1
J gene: TRBJ2-2
CDR3 protein: CASRLGTAAGELFF
CDR3 DNA: TGCGCCAGCAGACTAGGGACAGCCGCCGGGGAGCTGTTTTTT